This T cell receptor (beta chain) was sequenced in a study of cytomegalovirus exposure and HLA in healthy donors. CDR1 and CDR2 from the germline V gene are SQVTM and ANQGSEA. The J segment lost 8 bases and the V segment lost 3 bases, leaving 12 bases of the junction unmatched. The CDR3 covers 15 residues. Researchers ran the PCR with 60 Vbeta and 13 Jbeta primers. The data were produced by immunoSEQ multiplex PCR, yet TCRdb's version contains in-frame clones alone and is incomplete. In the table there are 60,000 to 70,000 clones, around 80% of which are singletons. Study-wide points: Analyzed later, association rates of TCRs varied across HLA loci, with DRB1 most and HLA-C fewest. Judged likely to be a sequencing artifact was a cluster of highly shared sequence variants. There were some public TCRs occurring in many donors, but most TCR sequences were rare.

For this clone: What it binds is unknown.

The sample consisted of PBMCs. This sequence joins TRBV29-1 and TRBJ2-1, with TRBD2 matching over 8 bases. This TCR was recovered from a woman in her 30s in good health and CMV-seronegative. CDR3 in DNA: TGCAGCGTTGACGGAGTCGCGGGGGGCTGGGATGAGCAGTTCTTC. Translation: CSVDGVAGGWDEQFF.